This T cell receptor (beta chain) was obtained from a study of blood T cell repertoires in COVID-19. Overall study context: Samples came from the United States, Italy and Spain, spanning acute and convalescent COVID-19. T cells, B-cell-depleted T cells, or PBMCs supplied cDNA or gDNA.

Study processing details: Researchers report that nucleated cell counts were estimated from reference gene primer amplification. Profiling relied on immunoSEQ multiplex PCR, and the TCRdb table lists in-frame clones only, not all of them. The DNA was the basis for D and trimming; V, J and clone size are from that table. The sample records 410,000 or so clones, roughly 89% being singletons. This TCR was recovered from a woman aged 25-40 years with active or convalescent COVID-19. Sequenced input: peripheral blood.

The CDR3 region has the DNA TGTGCCAGCAGCAAAGGCCCGACAGTAATCTCCTATGGCTACACCTTC. This gives the protein CASSKGPTVISYGYTF. This chain links TRBV21-1 with TRBJ1-2; no check of the table's D call, TRBD1, against the DNA was made. TRBV21-1 is listed as a pseudogene. The CDR3 covers 16 residues.